These 2 T cell receptor beta chains were sequenced from one sample in a study of blood T cell repertoires in COVID-19. The repertoire was sequenced with immunoSEQ multiplex PCR; TCRdb's copy has only in-frame clones and lacks some. Of around 300,000 clones listed, nearly 90% were seen once; the top ten hold under 1.1%. The sequencing input was peripheral blood. The receptors originated from a woman in her thirties or forties with COVID-19, enrolled during active disease.

The chain links TRBV11-2 to TRBJ1-2, with 7 bases aligning to TRBD1. CDR1 is SGHAT and CDR2 is FQNNGV in the germline V gene. V shed 5 bases, J shed 3 bases, and the junction held 3 bases outside the gene matches. CDR3 length: 13 residues. This chain's CDR3 is CASSPGQHYGYTF. In DNA form, the CDR3 reads TGTGCCAGCAGCCCGGGACAGCACTATGGCTACACCTTC.

This chain links TRBV7-9 with TRBJ2-7; D may be TRBD1 (5 bases). The CDR3 is 15 amino acids. The V and J ends lost 1 base and 2 bases respectively, with 12 bases between them. The germline V gene encodes CDR1 SEHNR and CDR2 FQNEAQ (reference sequence). In DNA form, the CDR3 reads TGTGCCAGCAGCTTAGGAGGCAGGGCTCCCTACGAGCAGTACTTC. Residues: CASSLGGRAPYEQYF.